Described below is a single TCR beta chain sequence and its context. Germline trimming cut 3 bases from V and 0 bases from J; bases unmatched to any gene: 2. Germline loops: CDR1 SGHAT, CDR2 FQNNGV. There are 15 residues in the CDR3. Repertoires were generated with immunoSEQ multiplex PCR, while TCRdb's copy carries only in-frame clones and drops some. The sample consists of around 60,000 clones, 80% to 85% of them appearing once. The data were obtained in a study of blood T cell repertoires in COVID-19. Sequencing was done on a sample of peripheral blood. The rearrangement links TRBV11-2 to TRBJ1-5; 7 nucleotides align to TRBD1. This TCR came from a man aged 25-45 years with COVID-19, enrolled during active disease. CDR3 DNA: TGTGCCAGCAGCTTGACAGGGAATAGCAATCAGCCCCAGCATTTT. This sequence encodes CASSLTGNSNQPQHF.